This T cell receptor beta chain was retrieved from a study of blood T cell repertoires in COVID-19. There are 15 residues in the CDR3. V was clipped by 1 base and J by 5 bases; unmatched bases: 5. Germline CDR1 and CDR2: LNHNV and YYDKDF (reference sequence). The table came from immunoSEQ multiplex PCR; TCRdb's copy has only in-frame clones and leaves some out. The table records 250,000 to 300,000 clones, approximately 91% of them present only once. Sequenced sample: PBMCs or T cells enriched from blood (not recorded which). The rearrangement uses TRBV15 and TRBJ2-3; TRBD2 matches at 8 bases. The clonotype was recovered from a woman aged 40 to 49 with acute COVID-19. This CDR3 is CATSRVGAGVDTQYF. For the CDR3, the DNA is TGTGCCACCAGCAGAGTAGGAGCGGGAGTAGATACGCAGTATTTT. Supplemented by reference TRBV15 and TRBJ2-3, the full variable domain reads DAMVIQNPRYQVTQFGKPVTLSCSQTLNHNVMYWYQQKSSQAPKLLFHYYDKDFNNEADTPDNFQSRRPNTSFCFLDIRSPGLGDTAMYLCATSRVGAGVDTQYFGPGTRLTVL.